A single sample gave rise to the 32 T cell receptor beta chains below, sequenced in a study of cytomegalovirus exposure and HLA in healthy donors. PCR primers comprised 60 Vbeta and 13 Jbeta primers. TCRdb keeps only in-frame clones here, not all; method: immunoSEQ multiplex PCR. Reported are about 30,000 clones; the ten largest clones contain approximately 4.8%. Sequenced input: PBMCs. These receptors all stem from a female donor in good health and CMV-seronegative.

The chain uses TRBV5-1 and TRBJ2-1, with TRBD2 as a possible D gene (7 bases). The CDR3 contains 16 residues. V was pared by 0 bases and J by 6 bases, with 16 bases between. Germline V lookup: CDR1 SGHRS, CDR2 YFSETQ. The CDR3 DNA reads TGCGCCAGCAGCTTGGCGGGACTCCGGGGGGCCAATGAGCAGTTCTTC. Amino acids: CASSLAGLRGANEQFF.

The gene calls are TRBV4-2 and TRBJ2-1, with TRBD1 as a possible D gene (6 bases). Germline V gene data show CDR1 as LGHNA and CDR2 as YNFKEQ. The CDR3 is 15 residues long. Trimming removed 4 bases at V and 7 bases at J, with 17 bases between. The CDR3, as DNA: TGTGCCAGCAGCCGCCAGGGACAAGGGGCTAATGAGCAGTTCTTC. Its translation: CASSRQGQGANEQFF.

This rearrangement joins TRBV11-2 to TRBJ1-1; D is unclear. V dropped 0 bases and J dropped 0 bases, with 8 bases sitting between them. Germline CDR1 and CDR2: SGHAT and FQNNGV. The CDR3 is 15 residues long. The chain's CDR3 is CASSLDERVNTEAFF. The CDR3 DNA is TGTGCCAGCAGCTTAGATGAGAGGGTGAACACTGAAGCTTTCTTT.

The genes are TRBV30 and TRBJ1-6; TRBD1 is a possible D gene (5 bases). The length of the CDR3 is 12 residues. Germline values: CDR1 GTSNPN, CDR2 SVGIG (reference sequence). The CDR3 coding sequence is TGTGCTTCGGGACTTAATAATTCACCCCTCCACTTT. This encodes CASGLNNSPLHF. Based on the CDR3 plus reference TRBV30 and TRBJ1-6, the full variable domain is SQTIHQWPATLVQPVGSPLSLECTVEGTSNPNLYWYRQAAGRGLQLLFYSVGIGQISSEVPQNLSASRPQDRQFILSSKKLLLSDSGFYLCASGLNNSPLHFGNGTRLTVT.

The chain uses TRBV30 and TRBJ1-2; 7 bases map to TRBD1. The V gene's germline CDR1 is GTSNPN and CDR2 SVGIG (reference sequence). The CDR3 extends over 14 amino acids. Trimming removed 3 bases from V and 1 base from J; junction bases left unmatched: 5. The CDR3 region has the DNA TGTGCCTGGAGCCCAGGGGGACTTAACTATGGCTACACCTTC. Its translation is CAWSPGGLNYGYTF.

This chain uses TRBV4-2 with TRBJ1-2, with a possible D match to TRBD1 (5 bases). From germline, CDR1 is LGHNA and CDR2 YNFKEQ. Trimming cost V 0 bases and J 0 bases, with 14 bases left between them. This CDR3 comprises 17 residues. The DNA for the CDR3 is TGTGCCAGCAGCCAAGAAGGGCTCGGGGGTGCTAACTATGGCTACACCTTC. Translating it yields CASSQEGLGGANYGYTF.

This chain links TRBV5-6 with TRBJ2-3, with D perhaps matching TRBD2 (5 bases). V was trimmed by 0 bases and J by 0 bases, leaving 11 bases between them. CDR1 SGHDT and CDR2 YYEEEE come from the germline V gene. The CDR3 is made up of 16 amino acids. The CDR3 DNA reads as TGTGCCAGCAGCTTGGGATCGGGGTTAAGCACAGATACGCAGTATTTT. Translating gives CASSLGSGLSTDTQYF.

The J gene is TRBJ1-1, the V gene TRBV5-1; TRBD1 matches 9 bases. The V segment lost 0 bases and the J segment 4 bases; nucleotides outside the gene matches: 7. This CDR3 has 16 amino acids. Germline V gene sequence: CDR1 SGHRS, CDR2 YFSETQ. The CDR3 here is CASSLGRGTGLTEAFF. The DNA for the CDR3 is TGCGCCAGCAGCTTGGGGAGGGGGACAGGGCTCACTGAAGCTTTCTTT.

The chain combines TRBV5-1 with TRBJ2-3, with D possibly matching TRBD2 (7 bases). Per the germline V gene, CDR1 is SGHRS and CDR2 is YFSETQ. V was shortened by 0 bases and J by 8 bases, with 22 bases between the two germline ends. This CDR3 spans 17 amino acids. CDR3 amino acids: CASSLGMAGASVGTQYF. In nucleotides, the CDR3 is TGCGCCAGCAGCTTGGGAATGGCGGGGGCGAGTGTTGGTACGCAGTATTTT.

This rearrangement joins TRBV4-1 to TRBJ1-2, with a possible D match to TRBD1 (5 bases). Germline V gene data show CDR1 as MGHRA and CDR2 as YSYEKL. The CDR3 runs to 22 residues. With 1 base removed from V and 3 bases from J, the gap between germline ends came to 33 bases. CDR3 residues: CASSQAIVGAKTSSRDYYGYTF. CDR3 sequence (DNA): TGCGCCAGCAGCCAAGCTATCGTAGGGGCAAAGACTTCTTCAAGGGACTACTATGGCTACACCTTC.

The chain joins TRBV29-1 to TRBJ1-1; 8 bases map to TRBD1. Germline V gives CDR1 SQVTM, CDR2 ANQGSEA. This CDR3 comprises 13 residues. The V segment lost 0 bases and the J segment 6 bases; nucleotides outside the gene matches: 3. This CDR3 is CSVEDRTGPEAFF. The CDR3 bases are TGCAGCGTTGAAGATCGGACAGGGCCTGAAGCTTTCTTT.

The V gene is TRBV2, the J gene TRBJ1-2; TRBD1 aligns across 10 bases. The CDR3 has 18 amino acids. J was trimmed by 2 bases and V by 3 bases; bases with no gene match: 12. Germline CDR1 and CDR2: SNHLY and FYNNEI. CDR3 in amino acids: CASSERASGQGYNYGYTF. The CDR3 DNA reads TGTGCCAGCAGTGAGAGGGCTTCGGGACAGGGGTACAACTATGGCTACACCTTC.

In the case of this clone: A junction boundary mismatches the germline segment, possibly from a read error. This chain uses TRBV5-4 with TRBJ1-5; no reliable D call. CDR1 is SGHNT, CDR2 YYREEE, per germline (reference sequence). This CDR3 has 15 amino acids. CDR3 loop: CASSLGGGSDQPQHF. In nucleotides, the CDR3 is TGTGCCAGCAGCTTGGGGGGAGGTAGCGATCAGCCCCAGCATTTT.

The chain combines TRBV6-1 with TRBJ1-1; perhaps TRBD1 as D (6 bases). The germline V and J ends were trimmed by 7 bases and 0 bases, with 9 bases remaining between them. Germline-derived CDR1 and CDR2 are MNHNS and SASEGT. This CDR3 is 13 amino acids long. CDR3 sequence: CASKTGLNTEAFF. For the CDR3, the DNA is TGTGCCAGCAAGACAGGTTTGAACACTGAAGCTTTCTTT.

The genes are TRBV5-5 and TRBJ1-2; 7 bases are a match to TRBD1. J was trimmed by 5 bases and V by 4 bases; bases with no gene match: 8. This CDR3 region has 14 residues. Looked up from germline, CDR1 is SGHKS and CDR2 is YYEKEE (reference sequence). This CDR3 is CASSRGTVPYGYTF. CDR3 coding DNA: TGTGCCAGCAGCCGCGGGACAGTTCCATATGGCTACACCTTC.

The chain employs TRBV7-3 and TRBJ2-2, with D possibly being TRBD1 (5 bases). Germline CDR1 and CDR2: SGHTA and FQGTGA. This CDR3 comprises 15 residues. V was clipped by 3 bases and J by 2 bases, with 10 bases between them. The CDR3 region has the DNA TGTGCCAGCAGCTTCTACAGGTATAACACCGGGGAGCTGTTTTTT. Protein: CASSFYRYNTGELFF. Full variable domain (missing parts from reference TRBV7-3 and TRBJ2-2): GAGVSQTPSNKVTEKGKYVELRCDPISGHTALYWYRQSLGQGPEFLIYFQGTGAADDSGLPNDRFFAVRPEGSVSTLKIQRTERGDSAVYLCASSFYRYNTGELFFGEGSRLTVL.

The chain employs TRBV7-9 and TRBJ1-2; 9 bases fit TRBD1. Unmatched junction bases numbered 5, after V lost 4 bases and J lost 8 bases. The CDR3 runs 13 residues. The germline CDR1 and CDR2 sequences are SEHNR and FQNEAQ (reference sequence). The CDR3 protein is CASSSRQGGGYTF. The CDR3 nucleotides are TGTGCCAGCAGCTCCCGACAGGGGGGAGGCTACACCTTC.

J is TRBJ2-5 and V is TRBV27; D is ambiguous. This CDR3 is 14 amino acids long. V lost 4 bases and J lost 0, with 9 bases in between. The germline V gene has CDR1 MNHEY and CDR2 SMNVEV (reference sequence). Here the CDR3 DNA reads TGTGCCAGCAGTTCCCAGTTGTACCAAGAGACCCAGTACTTC. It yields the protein CASSSQLYQETQYF.

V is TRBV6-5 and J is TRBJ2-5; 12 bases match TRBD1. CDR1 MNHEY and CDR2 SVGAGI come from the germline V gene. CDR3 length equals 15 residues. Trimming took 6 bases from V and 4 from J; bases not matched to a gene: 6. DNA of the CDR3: TGTGCCAGCAGCCCGGGACAGGGGGCCCCAGAGACCCAGTACTTC. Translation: CASSPGQGAPETQYF.

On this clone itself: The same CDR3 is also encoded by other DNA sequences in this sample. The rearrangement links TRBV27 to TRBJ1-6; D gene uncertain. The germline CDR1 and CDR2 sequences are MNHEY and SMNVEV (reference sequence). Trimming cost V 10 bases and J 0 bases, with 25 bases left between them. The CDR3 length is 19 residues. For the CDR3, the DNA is TGTGCCACTCCCGCCGAACCGGGATTACTGAGCTCCTATAATTCACCCCTCCACTTT. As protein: CATPAEPGLLSSYNSPLHF.

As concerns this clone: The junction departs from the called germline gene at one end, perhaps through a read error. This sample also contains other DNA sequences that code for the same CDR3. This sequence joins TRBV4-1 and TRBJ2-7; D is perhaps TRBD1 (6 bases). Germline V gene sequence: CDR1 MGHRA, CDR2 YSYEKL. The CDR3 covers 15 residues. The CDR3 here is CASSQTGTPDYEQYF. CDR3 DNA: TGCGCCAGCAGCCAAACCGGGACACCCGACTACGAGCAGTACTTT.

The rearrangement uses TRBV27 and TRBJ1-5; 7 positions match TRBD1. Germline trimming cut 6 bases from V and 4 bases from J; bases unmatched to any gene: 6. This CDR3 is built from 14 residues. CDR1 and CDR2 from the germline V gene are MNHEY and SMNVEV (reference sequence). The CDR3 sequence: CASSRTGINQPQHF. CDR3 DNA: TGTGCCAGCAGCAGGACAGGAATTAATCAGCCCCAGCATTTT.

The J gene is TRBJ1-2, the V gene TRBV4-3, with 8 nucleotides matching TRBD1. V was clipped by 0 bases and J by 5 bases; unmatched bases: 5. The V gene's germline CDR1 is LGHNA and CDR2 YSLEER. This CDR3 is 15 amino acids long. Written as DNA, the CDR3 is TGCGCCAGCAGCCAAGACTCAGGGGGCAGATATGGCTACACCTTC. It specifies CASSQDSGGRYGYTF.

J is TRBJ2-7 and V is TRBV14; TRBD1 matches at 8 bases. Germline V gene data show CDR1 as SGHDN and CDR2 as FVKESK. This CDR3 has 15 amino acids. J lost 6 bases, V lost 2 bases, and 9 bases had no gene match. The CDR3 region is CASSQLGQGPSEQYF. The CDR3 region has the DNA TGTGCCAGCAGCCAACTAGGACAGGGACCCTCCGAGCAGTACTTC.

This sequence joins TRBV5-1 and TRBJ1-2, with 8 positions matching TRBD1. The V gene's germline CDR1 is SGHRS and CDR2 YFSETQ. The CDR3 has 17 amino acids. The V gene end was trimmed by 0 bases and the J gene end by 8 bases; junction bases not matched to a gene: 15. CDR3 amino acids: CASSLAPPGQGARGYTF. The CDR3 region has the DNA TGCGCCAGCAGCTTGGCACCGCCGGGGCAGGGGGCGCGAGGCTACACCTTC.

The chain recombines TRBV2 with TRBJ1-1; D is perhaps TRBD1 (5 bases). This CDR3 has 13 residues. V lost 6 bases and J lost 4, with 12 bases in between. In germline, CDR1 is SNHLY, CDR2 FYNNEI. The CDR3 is CASSQQASTEAFF. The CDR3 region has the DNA TGTGCCAGCAGCCAACAGGCTTCCACTGAAGCTTTCTTT. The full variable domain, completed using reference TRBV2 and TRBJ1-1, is EPEVTQTPSHQVTQMGQEVILRCVPISNHLYFYWYRQILGQKVEFLVSFYNNEISEKSEIFDDQFSVERPDGSNFTLKIRSTKLEDSAMYFCASSQQASTEAFFGQGTRLTVV.

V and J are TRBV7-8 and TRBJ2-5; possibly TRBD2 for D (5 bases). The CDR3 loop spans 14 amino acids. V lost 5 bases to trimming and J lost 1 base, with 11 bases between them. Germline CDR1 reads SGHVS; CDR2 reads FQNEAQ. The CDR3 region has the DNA TGTGCCAGCAGCCCGCGGGCGTCCCAAGAGACCCAGTACTTC. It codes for CASSPRASQETQYF.

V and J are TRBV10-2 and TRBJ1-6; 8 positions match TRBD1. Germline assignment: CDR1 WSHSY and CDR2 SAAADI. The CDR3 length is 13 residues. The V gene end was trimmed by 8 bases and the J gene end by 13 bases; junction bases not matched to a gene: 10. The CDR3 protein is CASSFRDRSPLHF. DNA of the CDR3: TGCGCCAGCTCATTCCGGGACAGGTCGCCCCTCCACTTT.

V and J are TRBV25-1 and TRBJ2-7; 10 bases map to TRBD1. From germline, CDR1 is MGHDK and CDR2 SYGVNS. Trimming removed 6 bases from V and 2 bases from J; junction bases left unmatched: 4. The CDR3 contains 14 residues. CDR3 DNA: TGTGCCAGCAGAAGGACAGGGGGTGCCTACGAGCAGTACTTC. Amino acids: CASRRTGGAYEQYF.

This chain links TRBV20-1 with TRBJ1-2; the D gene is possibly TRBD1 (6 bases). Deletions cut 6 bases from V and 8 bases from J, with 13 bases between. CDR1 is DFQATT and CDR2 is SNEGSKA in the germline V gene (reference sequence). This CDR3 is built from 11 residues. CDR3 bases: TGCAGTGCCCGGACAGTCAGAGGCTACACCTTC. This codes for CSARTVRGYTF.

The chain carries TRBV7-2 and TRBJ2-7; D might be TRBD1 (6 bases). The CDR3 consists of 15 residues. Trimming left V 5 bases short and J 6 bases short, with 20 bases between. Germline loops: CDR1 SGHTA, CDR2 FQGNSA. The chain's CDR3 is CASSQRGGQLGEQYF. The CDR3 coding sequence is TGTGCCAGCAGCCAAAGAGGCGGACAGTTGGGCGAGCAGTACTTC.

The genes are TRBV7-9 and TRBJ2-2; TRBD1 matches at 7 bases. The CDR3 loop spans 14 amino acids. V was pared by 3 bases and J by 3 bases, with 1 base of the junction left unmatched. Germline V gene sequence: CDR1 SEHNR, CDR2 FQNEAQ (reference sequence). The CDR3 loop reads CASSLTGYTGELFF. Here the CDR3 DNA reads TGTGCCAGCAGCTTGACAGGGTACACCGGGGAGCTGTTTTTT.